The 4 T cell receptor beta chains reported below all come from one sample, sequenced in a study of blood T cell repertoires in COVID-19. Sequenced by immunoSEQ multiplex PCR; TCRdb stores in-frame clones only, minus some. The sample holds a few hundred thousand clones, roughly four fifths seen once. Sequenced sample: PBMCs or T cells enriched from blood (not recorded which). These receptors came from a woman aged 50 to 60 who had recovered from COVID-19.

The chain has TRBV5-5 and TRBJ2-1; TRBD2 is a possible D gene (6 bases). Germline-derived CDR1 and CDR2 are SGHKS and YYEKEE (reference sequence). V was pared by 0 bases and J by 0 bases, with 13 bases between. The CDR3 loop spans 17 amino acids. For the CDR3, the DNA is TGTGCCAGCAGCTTGGGTAGTTCCGGGAGCTCCTACAATGAGCAGTTCTTC. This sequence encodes CASSLGSSGSSYNEQFF. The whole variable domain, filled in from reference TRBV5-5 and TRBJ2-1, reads DAGVTQSPTHLIKTRGQQVTLRCSPISGHKSVSWYQQVLGQGPQFIFQYYEKEERGRGNFPDRFSARQFPNYSSELNVNALLLGDSALYLCASSLGSSGSSYNEQFFGPGTRLTVL.

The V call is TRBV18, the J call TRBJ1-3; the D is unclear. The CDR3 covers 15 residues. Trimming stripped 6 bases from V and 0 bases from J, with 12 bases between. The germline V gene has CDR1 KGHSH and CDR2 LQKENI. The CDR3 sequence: CASSPGDFSGNTIYF. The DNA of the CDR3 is TGTGCCAGCTCCCCCGGGGATTTCTCTGGAAACACCATATATTTT.

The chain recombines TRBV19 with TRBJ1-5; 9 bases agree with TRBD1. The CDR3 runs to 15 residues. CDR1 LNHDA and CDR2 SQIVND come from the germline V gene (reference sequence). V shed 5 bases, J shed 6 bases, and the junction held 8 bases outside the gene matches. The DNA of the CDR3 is TGTGCCAGTAGTCTCCGGGACAGGGACGCTCAGCCCCAGCATTTT. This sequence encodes CASSLRDRDAQPQHF.

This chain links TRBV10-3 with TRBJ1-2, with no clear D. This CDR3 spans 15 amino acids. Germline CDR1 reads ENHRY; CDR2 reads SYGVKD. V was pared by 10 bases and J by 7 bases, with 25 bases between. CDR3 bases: TGTGCCAGCACCGCCGGGCCGGACGGACTATTTGGCTACACCTTC. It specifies CASTAGPDGLFGYTF.